This T cell receptor (beta chain) appears in the sequencing data of a study of blood T cell repertoires in COVID-19. Study overall: Sample material is recorded as cDNA or gDNA derived from T cells, B-cell-depleted T cells, or PBMCs.

The method was immunoSEQ multiplex PCR; TCRdb's version includes in-frame clones alone and lacks a portion of them. The sample lists just over 150,000 clones, around 89% occurring once. This CDR3 is built from 13 residues. CDR1 is SGHNT and CDR2 is YENEEA in the germline V gene. With 5 bases clipped from V and 8 bases from J, the junction kept 5 bases outside the gene matches. Source material: peripheral blood. The chain is built from TRBV11-3 and TRBJ2-1; TRBD2 matches 8 bases. The origin of this receptor is a woman between 35 and 50 years old with acute or convalescent COVID-19. CDR3 coding DNA: TGTGCCAGCAGCCCCGTAGCGGGATATGAGCAGTTCTTC. Translation: CASSPVAGYEQFF.